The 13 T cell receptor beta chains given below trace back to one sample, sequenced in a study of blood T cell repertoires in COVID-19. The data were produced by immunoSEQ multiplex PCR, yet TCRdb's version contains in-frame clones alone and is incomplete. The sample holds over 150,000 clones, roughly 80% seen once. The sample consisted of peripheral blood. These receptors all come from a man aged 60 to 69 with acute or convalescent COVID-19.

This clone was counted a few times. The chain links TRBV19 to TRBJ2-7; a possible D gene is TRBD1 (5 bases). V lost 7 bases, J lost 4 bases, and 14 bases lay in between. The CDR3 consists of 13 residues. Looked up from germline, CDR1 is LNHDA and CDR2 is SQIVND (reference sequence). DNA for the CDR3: TGTGCCAGTACCCCCCAGGGCGGTTACGAGCAGTACTTC. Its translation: CASTPQGGYEQYF.

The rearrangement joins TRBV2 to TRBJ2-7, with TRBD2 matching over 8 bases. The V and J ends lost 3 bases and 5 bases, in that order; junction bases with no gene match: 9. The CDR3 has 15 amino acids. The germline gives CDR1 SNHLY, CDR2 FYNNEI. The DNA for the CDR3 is TGTGCCAGCAGTGACCCCAGAAAGCGGGGGAACGAGCAGTACTTC. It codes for CASSDPRKRGNEQYF.

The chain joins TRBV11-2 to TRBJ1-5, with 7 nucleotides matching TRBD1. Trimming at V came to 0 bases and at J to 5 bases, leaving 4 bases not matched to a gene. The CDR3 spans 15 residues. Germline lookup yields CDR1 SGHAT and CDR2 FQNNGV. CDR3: CASSLEGTDDQPQHF. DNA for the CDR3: TGTGCCAGCAGCTTAGAAGGGACAGACGATCAGCCCCAGCATTTT.

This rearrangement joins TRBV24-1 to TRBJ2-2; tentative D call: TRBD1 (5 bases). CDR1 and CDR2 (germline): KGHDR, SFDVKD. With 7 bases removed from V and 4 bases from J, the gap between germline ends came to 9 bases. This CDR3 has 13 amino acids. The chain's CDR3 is CATRQAATGELFF. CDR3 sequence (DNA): TGTGCCACCAGACAGGCGGCCACCGGGGAGCTGTTTTTT.

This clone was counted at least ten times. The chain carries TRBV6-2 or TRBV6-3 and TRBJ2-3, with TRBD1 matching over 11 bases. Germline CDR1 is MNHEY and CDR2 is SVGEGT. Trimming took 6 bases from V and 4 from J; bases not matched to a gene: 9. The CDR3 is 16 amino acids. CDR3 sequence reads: CASSRPGQGAADTQYF. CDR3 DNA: TGTGCCAGCAGCCGACCCGGACAGGGGGCCGCAGATACGCAGTATTTT.

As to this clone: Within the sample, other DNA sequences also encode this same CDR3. The CDR3 bases are TGTGCCTGGAGTGGGGACAGATACAATGAGCAGTTCTTC. Translated: CAWSGDRYNEQFF. The J gene is TRBJ2-1, the V gene TRBV30, with 7 positions matching TRBD1. The ends lost 1 base at V and 4 bases at J; junction bases unmatched: 1. CDR3 size: 13 residues. Germline-derived CDR1 and CDR2 are GTSNPN and SVGIG (reference sequence).

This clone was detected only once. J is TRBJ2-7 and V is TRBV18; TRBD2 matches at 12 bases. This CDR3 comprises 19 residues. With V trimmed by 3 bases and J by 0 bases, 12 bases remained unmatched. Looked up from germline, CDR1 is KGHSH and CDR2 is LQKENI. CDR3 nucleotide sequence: TGTGCCAGCTCACCGCCGACTAGCGGGGGCCAGCGCAGCTCCTACGAGCAGTACTTC. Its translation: CASSPPTSGGQRSSYEQYF.

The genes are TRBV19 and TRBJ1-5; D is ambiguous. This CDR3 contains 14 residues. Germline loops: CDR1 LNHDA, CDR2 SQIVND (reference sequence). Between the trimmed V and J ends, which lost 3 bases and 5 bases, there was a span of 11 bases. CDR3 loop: CASSIGGMDQPQHF. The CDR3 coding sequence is TGTGCCAGTAGTATCGGAGGGATGGATCAGCCCCAGCATTTT.

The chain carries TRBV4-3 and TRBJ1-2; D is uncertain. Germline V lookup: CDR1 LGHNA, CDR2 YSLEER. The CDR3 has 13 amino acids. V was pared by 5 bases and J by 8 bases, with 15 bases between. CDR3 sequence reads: CASSSQRGDGYTF. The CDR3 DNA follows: TGCGCCAGCAGCTCACAAAGAGGAGACGGCTACACCTTC.

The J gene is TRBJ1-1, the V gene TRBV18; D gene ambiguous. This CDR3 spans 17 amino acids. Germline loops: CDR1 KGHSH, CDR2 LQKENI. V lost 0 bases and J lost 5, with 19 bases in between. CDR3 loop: CASSPPNPEGGKTEAFF. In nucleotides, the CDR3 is TGTGCCAGCTCACCACCGAATCCGGAGGGAGGGAAGACTGAAGCTTTCTTT. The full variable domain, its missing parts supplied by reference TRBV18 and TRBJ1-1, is NAGVMQNPRHLVRRRGQEARLRCSPMKGHSHVYWYRQLPEEGLKFMVYLQKENIIDESGMPKERFSAEFPKEGPSILRIQQVVRGDSAAYFCASSPPNPEGGKTEAFFGQGTRLTVV.

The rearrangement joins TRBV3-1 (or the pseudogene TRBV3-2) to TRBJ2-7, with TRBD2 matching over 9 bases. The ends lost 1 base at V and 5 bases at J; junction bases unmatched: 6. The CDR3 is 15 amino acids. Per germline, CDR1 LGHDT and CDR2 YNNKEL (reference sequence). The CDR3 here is CASSQGPSGVHEQYF. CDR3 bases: TGTGCCAGCAGCCAAGGCCCTAGCGGGGTCCACGAGCAGTACTTC.

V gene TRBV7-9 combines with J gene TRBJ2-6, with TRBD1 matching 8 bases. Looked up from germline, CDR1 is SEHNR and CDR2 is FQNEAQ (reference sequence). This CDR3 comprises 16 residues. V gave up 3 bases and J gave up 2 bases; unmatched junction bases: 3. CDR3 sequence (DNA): TGTGCCAGCAGCTTCCAGGGGGCCGCTGGGGCCAACGTCCTGACTTTC. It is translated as CASSFQGAAGANVLTF. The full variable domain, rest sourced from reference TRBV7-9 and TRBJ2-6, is DTGVSQNPRHKITKRGQNVTFRCDPISEHNRLYWYRQTLGQGPEFLTYFQNEAQLEKSRLLSDRFSAERPKGSFSTLEIQRTEQGDSAMYLCASSFQGAAGANVLTFGAGSRLTVL.

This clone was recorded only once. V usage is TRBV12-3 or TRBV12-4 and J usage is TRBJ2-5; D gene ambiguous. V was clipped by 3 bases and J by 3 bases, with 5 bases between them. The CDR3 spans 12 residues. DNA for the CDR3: TGTGCCAGCAGTTTTGGCAAAGAGACCCAGTACTTC. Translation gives CASSFGKETQYF.